This T cell receptor (beta chain) was sequenced for a study of neurological immune-mediated disorders. Broader study findings: Clinical and MRI features did not associate with the cluster found in multiple sclerosis patients. One cluster of related CDR3 sequences contained, by phylogenetic grouping, the repertoires of 18 of 34 multiple sclerosis patients and formed a possible signature.

One entry per CDR3 protein results from TCRdb running MiXCR on the 5' RACE reads. Seen here are under 85,000 distinct CDR3 sequences, over 4% observed once, and the top ten hold roughly 6%. This clonotype occurred many times. Its antigen is unknown. Germline V gene sequence: CDR1 SNHLY, CDR2 FYNNEI. The V gene lost 3 bases and the J gene lost 10 bases, with 12 bases spanning the gap. The CDR3 is 12 residues long. The study built unsorted libraries from 2 million PBMCs kept at -80 C. This clonotype was sampled from a human donor with multiple sclerosis. The donor label of this sample is uncertain. The chain links TRBV2 to TRBJ1-1; D possibly corresponds to TRBD1 (6 bases). The specimen sequenced was PBMCs. The CDR3 sequence: CASSEEGQRAFF. CDR3 in DNA: TGTGCCAGCAGTGAGGAAGGACAGCGAGCTTTCTTT.